Listed here are 22 T cell receptor beta chains from one sample, sequenced in a study of cytomegalovirus exposure and HLA in healthy donors. The protocol was immunoSEQ multiplex PCR, while the TCRdb copy is restricted to in-frame clones and leaves out a portion. The sample lists 97,000 or so clones, more than 85% occurring once. Sequencing was performed on PBMCs. Every receptor here comes from a man aged 18-30 years in good health and CMV-seropositive.

This clone was seen a few times. The chain combines TRBV7-2 with TRBJ1-1, with D possibly matching TRBD1 (5 bases). The CDR3 runs to 14 residues. Germline-derived CDR1 and CDR2 are SGHTA and FQGNSA. V gave up 2 bases and J gave up 1 base, with 8 bases separating them. The chain's CDR3 is CASSLRQGNTEAFF. CDR3 DNA sequence: TGTGCCAGCAGCTTAAGGCAGGGGAACACTGAAGCTTTCTTT.

The chain employs TRBV30 and TRBJ2-1; TRBD2 aligns across 9 bases. CDR1 and CDR2 from the germline V gene are GTSNPN and SVGIG (reference sequence). V gave up 1 base and J gave up 9 bases; unmatched junction bases: 10. The length of the CDR3 is 15 residues. CDR3 amino acids: CAWSERAGGSPEQFF. CDR3 in DNA: TGTGCCTGGAGTGAAAGAGCGGGGGGATCTCCTGAGCAGTTCTTC.

The chain employs TRBV29-1 and TRBJ2-1; D unresolved. V gave up 4 bases and J gave up 5 bases, with 15 bases separating them. This CDR3 has 14 amino acids. Germline V gene sequence: CDR1 SQVTM, CDR2 ANQGSEA. The DNA of the CDR3 is TGCAGCGTTGGTATGTCGACACTCCACAATGAGCAGTTCTTC. Translating it yields CSVGMSTLHNEQFF.

The rearrangement joins TRBV11-3 to TRBJ2-7; 7 bases map to TRBD1. The germline CDR1 and CDR2 sequences are SGHNT and YENEEA. The J segment lost 6 bases and the V segment lost 0 bases, leaving 8 bases of the junction unmatched. The CDR3 contains 15 residues. This CDR3 reads CASSLEGVGGGEQYF. Here the CDR3 DNA reads TGTGCCAGCAGCTTAGAAGGCGTAGGGGGCGGCGAGCAGTACTTC.

The chain links TRBV2 to TRBJ1-1; 7 nucleotides align to TRBD1. From germline, CDR1 is SNHLY and CDR2 FYNNEI. V lost 4 bases and J lost 5; bases outside the gene matches: 7. This CDR3 has 14 amino acids. The DNA for the CDR3 is TGTGCCAGCAGTGGACCCAGGGGGAGGACTGAAGCTTTCTTT. It encodes CASSGPRGRTEAFF.

V is TRBV25-1 and J is TRBJ1-1, with D possibly matching TRBD1 (6 bases). Germline CDR1 MGHDK, CDR2 SYGVNS. The CDR3 is 12 amino acids. Trimming shortened V by 6 bases and J by 7 bases, and 12 bases separated the two germline ends. The CDR3 sequence is CASRAQGLEAFF. The CDR3 nucleotides are TGTGCCAGCAGAGCACAGGGCCTTGAAGCTTTCTTT. Full variable domain (outside the CDR3, taken from reference TRBV25-1 and TRBJ1-1): EADIYQTPRYLVIGTGKKITLECSQTMGHDKMYWYQQDPGMELHLIHYSYGVNSTEKGDLSSESTVSRIRTEHFPLTLESARPSHTSQYLCASRAQGLEAFFGQGTRLTVV.

The chain couples TRBV28 to TRBJ2-7, with 7 bases identical to TRBD2. CDR3 length: 14 amino acids. From germline, CDR1 is MDHEN and CDR2 SYDVKM. J gave up 2 bases and V 4 bases, and 5 bases lay outside the gene matches. DNA for the CDR3: TGTGCCAGCAGTTCATCGCGGGGGACCTACGAGCAGTACTTC. Residues: CASSSSRGTYEQYF.

This chain connects TRBV6-5 to TRBJ2-7; D remains unclear. This CDR3 is 13 amino acids long. Germline values: CDR1 MNHEY, CDR2 SVGAGI. Trimming cost V 7 bases and J 2 bases, with 12 bases left between them. Here the CDR3 reads CASTSDKTYEQYF. In DNA form, the CDR3 reads TGTGCCAGCACTTCTGACAAAACCTACGAGCAGTACTTC.

The V call is TRBV6-1, the J call TRBJ2-5; D might be TRBD2 (6 bases). Germline CDR1 and CDR2: MNHNS and SASEGT. Trimming pared 6 bases from V and 2 bases from J, leaving 10 bases between. This CDR3 has 13 residues. DNA of the CDR3: TGTGCCAGCAGCTGGACTAAGCAAGAGACCCAGTACTTC. Protein product: CASSWTKQETQYF.

The chain uses TRBV28 and TRBJ1-4, with no clear D. Trimming stripped 7 bases from V and 0 bases from J, with 9 bases between. This CDR3 comprises 14 residues. Germline V CDR1 and CDR2: MDHEN, SYDVKM. CDR3: CASTEQTTNEKLFF. CDR3 sequence (DNA): TGTGCCAGCACGGAACAGACAACTAATGAAAAACTGTTTTTT.

The CDR3 protein is CASSSDRGTEAFF. The CDR3 DNA follows: TGTGCCAGCAGCTCGGACAGGGGTACTGAAGCTTTCTTT. This chain uses TRBV5-5 with TRBJ1-1; 9 bases map to TRBD1. This CDR3 is built from 13 residues. J gave up 5 bases and V 3 bases, and 2 bases lay outside the gene matches. Germline values: CDR1 SGHKS, CDR2 YYEKEE (reference sequence).

This clone was counted a few times. The chain recombines TRBV7-8 with TRBJ1-2; D remains unclear. This CDR3 contains 18 residues. Germline V gives CDR1 SGHVS, CDR2 FQNEAQ. The ends were cut back, 1 base at V and 1 base at J, with 19 bases in the middle. The CDR3 nucleotides read TGTGCCAGCAGCTTAGATTTTTCAGGATCCCAACTTAACTATGGCTACACCTTC. Amino acid sequence: CASSLDFSGSQLNYGYTF.

The rearrangement links TRBV6-6 to TRBJ2-5; TRBD1 agrees at 9 bases. In germline, CDR1 is MNHNY, CDR2 SVGAGI (reference sequence). The ends lost 8 bases at V and 3 bases at J; junction bases unmatched: 13. The CDR3 is 16 amino acids. The CDR3 loop reads CASRAPPGQGKETQYF. DNA of the CDR3: TGTGCCAGCCGAGCCCCACCGGGACAGGGTAAAGAGACCCAGTACTTC.

The sample holds one count of this clone. The chain uses TRBV13 and TRBJ2-1, with D perhaps matching TRBD1 (5 bases). The V gene lost 0 bases and the J gene lost 5 bases, with 8 bases spanning the gap. The CDR3 is 14 amino acids. Per germline, CDR1 PRHDT and CDR2 FYEKMQ (reference sequence). The CDR3 DNA is TGTGCCAGCAGCTTAGGCCAGGGTGACAATGAGCAGTTCTTC. Protein sequence: CASSLGQGDNEQFF.

The chain combines TRBV6-5 with TRBJ1-1, with TRBD1 matching 11 bases. Trimming at V came to 6 bases and at J to 11 bases, leaving 14 bases not matched to a gene. Per germline, CDR1 MNHEY and CDR2 SVGAGI. This CDR3 contains 15 residues. CDR3 coding DNA: TGTGCCAGCAGACCTGACCGGGACAGGGGGTTTCTCGCTTTCTTT. Amino acids: CASRPDRDRGFLAFF.

The rearrangement links TRBV6-5 to TRBJ2-1; weak D call: TRBD2 (5 bases). The V and J ends lost 6 bases and 0 bases respectively, with 12 bases between them. Looked up from germline, CDR1 is MNHEY and CDR2 is SVGAGI. The CDR3 spans 15 residues. The CDR3 region has the DNA TGTGCCAGCAGGGAGCTAGCAGCCTCCTACAATGAGCAGTTCTTC. Translated: CASRELAASYNEQFF.

As to this clone: At the DNA level, this CDR3 is encoded by other sequences in the same sample as well. V gene TRBV29-1 combines with J gene TRBJ2-7; D is unclear. The CDR3 is 11 amino acids. Deletions cut 4 bases from V and 3 bases from J, with 7 bases between. CDR1 and CDR2 (germline): SQVTM, ANQGSEA. The CDR3 DNA follows: TGCAGCGTTGCAAGAGACTACGAGCAGTACTTC. Its protein product is CSVARDYEQYF.

About this clone: Germline and junction disagree at one end, which may indicate a read error. The V call is TRBV7-2, the J call TRBJ2-7; TRBD2 matches 7 bases. Germline assignment: CDR1 SGHTA and CDR2 FQGNSA. CDR3 length: 13 residues. CDR3 nucleotides: TGTGCCAGCAGCGTAGCGGGCCCCTACGAGCAGTACTTC. As protein: CASSVAGPYEQYF.

This clone was detected only a few times. This sequence joins TRBV18 and TRBJ1-1; TRBD1 agrees at 8 bases. Trimming removed 6 bases from V and 5 bases from J; junction bases left unmatched: 5. Looked up from germline, CDR1 is KGHSH and CDR2 is LQKENI. The CDR3 has 13 amino acids. The chain's CDR3 is CASSEQGGTEAFF. CDR3 coding DNA: TGTGCCAGCTCCGAACAGGGGGGGACTGAAGCTTTCTTT.

This sequence joins TRBV15 and TRBJ1-2, with 7 bases that match TRBD1. The CDR3 has 16 amino acids. The germline V gene encodes CDR1 LNHNV and CDR2 YYDKDF (reference sequence). V lost 6 bases and J lost 6; bases outside the gene matches: 16. The CDR3, as DNA: TGTGCCACCAGAGGCCCTGACAGGGCCCGTTCCGATGGCTACACCTTC. This encodes CATRGPDRARSDGYTF.

This clone was seen once. V and J are TRBV6-5 and TRBJ2-4, with D hard to call. Germline V gene lookup returns CDR1 MNHEY and CDR2 SVGAGI. This CDR3 contains 14 residues. Trimming removed 2 bases from V and 11 bases from J, with 16 bases in between. As DNA, the CDR3 is TGTGCCAGCAGTTACCGGGTATCCACTATTTTTCAGTACTTC. As protein: CASSYRVSTIFQYF.

The chain has TRBV4-2 and TRBJ2-5, with D maybe TRBD1 (6 bases). Trimming removed 4 bases from V and 3 bases from J, with 15 bases in between. Germline V gene sequence: CDR1 LGHNA, CDR2 YNFKEQ. The CDR3 covers 15 residues. For the CDR3, the DNA is TGTGCCAGCAGCCCCAGGGGCCTAAAGGAAGAGACCCAGTACTTC. This encodes CASSPRGLKEETQYF.